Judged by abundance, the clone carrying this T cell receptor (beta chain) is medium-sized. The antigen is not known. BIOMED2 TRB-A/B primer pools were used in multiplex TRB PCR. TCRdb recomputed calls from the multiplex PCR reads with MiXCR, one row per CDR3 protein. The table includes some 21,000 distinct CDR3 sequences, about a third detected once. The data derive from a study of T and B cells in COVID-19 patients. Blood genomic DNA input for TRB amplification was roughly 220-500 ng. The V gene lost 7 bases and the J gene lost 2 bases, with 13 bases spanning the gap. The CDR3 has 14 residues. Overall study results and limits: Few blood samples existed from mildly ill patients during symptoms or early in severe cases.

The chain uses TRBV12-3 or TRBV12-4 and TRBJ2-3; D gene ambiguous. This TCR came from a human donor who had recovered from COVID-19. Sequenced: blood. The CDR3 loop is CASTIEAITDTQYF. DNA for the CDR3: TGTGCCAGCACCATCGAGGCAATCACAGATACGCAGTATTTT.